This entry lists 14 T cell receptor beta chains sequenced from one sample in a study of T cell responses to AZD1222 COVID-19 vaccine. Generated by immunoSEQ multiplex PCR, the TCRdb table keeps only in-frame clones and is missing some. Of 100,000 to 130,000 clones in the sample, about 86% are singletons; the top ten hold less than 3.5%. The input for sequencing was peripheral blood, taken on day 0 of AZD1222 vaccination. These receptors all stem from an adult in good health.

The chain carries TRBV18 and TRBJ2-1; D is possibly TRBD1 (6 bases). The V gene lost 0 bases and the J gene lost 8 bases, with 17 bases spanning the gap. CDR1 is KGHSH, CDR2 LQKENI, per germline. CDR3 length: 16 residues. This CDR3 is CASSPPLTGFGDEQFF. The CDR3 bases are TGTGCCAGCTCACCACCCTTAACAGGGTTTGGGGATGAGCAGTTCTTC. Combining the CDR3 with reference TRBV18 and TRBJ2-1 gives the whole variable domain NAGVMQNPRHLVRRRGQEARLRCSPMKGHSHVYWYRQLPEEGLKFMVYLQKENIIDESGMPKERFSAEFPKEGPSILRIQQVVRGDSAAYFCASSPPLTGFGDEQFFGPGTRLTVL.

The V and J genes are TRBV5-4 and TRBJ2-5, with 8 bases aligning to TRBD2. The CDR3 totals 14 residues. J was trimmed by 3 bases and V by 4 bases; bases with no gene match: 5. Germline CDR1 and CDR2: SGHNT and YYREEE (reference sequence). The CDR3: CASSHGGAKETQYF. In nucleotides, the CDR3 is TGTGCCAGCAGCCACGGGGGGGCCAAAGAGACCCAGTACTTC. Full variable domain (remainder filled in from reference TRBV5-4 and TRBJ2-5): ETGVTQSPTHLIKTRGQQVTLRCSSQSGHNTVSWYQQALGQGPQFIFQYYREEENGRGNFPPRFSGLQFPNYSSELNVNALELDDSALYLCASSHGGAKETQYFGPGTRLLVL.

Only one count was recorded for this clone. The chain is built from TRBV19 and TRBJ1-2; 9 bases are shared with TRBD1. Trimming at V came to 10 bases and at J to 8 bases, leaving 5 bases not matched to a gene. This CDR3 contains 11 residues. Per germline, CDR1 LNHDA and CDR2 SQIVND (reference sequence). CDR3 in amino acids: CATTGGSGYTF. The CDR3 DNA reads TGTGCCACCACAGGGGGCAGCGGCTACACCTTC.

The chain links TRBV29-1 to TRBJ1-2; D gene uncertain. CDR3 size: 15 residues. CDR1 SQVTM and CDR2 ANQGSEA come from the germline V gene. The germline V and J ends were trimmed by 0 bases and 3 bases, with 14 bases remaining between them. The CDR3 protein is CSVEDAGIRDYGYTF. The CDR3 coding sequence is TGCAGCGTTGAAGATGCGGGAATTAGGGACTATGGCTACACCTTC.

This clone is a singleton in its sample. CDR3 sequence (DNA): TGTGCCAGCAGCACCTGGACCCTCTCCTACGAGCAGTACTTC. This sequence encodes CASSTWTLSYEQYF. V and J are TRBV7-2 and TRBJ2-7; D gene unclear. V gave up 5 bases and J gave up 0 bases, with 11 bases separating them. The germline V gene encodes CDR1 SGHTA and CDR2 FQGNSA. The CDR3 covers 14 residues. The variable domain in full, completed from reference TRBV7-2 and TRBJ2-7, reads GAGVSQSPSNKVTEKGKDVELRCDPISGHTALYWYRQSLGQGLEFLIYFQGNSAPDKSGLPSDRFSAERTGGSVSTLTIQRTQQEDSAVYLCASSTWTLSYEQYFGPGTRLTVT.

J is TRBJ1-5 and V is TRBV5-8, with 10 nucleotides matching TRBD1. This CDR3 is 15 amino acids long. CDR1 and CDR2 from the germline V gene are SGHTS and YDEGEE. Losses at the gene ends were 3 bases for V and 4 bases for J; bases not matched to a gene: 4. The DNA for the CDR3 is TGTGCCAGCAGCTCAGGACAGGGGGTTAATCAGCCCCAGCATTTT. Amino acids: CASSSGQGVNQPQHF. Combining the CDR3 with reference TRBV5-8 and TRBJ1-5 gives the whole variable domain EAGVTQSPTHLIKTRGQQATLRCSPISGHTSVYWYQQALGLGLQFLLWYDEGEERNRGNFPPRFSGRQFPNYSSELNVNALELEDSALYLCASSSGQGVNQPQHFGDGTRLSIL.

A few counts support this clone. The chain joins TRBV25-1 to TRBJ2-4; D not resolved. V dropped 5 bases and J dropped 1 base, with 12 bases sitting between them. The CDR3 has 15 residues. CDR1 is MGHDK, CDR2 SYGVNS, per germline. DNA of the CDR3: TGTGCCAGCAGTCCATTAGACGCGGCCAAAAACATTCAGTACTTC. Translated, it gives CASSPLDAAKNIQYF.

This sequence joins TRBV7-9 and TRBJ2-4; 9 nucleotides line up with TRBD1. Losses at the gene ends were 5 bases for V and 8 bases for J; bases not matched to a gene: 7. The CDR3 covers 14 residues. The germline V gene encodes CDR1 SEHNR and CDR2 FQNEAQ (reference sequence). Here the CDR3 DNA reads TGTGCCAGCAGCCCGGGACAGGGAAGCGACATTCAGTACTTC. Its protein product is CASSPGQGSDIQYF.

This CDR3 reads CASSPQARGIELGWYEQFF. The CDR3 bases are TGTGCCAGCAGCCCCCAGGCTAGGGGGATCGAACTGGGTTGGTATGAGCAGTTCTTC. This chain connects TRBV3-1 (or the pseudogene TRBV3-2) to TRBJ2-1, with D tentatively TRBD1 (6 bases). The CDR3 totals 19 residues. Between the trimmed V and J ends, which lost 4 bases and 8 bases, there was a span of 30 bases. The germline V gene encodes CDR1 LGHDT and CDR2 YNNKEL (reference sequence).

CDR3 loop: CASSPPGNHGNTIYF. The CDR3 coding sequence is TGTGCCAGCAGCCCACCCGGGAACCATGGAAACACCATATATTTT. This chain uses TRBV7-9 with TRBJ1-3, with D unresolved. The length of the CDR3 is 15 residues. Germline CDR1 and CDR2: SEHNR and FQNEAQ (reference sequence). The V end lost 5 bases, the J end lost 3 bases, and 14 bases lay between the germline ends.

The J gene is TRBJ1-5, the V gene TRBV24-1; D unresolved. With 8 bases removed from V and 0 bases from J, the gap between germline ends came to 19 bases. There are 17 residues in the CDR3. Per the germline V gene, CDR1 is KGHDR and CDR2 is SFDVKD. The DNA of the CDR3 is TGTGCCACCAAAGCTCTAAGCTTCGCGGATAGCAATCAGCCCCAGCATTTT. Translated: CATKALSFADSNQPQHF.

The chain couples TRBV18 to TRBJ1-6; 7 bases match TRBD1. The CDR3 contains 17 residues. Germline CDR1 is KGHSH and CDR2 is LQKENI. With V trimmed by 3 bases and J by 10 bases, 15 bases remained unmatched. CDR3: CASSPGLDRLSRSPLHF. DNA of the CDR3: TGTGCCAGCTCACCCGGTCTGGACAGGCTTTCTCGATCACCCCTCCACTTT.

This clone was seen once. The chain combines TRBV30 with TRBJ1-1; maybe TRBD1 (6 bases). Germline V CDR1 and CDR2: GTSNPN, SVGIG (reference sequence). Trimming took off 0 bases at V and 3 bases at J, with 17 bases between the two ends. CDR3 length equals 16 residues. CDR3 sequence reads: CAWSVALGGADTEAFF. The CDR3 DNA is TGTGCCTGGAGTGTAGCCCTGGGGGGGGCGGACACTGAAGCTTTCTTT.

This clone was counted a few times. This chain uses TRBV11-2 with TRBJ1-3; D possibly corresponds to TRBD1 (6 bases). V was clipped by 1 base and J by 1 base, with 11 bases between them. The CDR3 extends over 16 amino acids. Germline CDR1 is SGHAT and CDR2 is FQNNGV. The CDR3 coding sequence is TGTGCCAGCAGCTTAGTTCTGGGGGCGTCTGGAAACACCATATATTTT. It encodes CASSLVLGASGNTIYF.